This TCR beta chain came from a study of T cells in Graves' hyperthyroidism and ophthalmopathy. Using RNA transcripts as the source, TCR beta CDR3 regions were amplified. In the first-round RT-PCR of the TCR CDR3, the HTBI primer set was used. TCRdb redid the calling of the multiplex PCR reads with MiXCR, one entry per CDR3 protein. The sample lists a few hundred thousand distinct CDR3 sequences; under 60% were seen once. Losses at the gene ends were 5 bases for V and 4 bases for J; bases not matched to a gene: 4. This CDR3 spans 13 amino acids. Germline CDR1 reads MNHEY; CDR2 reads SVGAGI. This clonotype was counted many times.

The sample comprised peripheral blood or thyroid tissue (not recorded which). The clonotype was recovered from a woman between 18 and 29 years old with Graves' hyperthyroidism. The rearrangement uses TRBV6-5 and TRBJ1-2, with 7 positions matching TRBD1. CDR3 amino acids: CASSRDSFYGYTF. The CDR3, as DNA: TGTGCCAGCAGTCGGGACAGCTTCTATGGCTACACCTTC.